The T cell receptor (beta chain) under discussion was sequenced for a study of blood T cell repertoires in COVID-19. Germline CDR1 MDHEN, CDR2 SYDVKM. The J segment lost 3 bases and the V segment lost 8 bases, leaving 13 bases of the junction unmatched. This CDR3 has 16 amino acids. Recruits, aged about 18 to 90 years, lived in under 25 US areas. Clinical histories supplied by participants themselves formed the basis of cohort assignment. Before being deemed recovered, Cohort 3 donors had two negative PCRs, clearance, or symptom resolution. Original processing notes: Reference gene primer amplification gave estimated nucleated cell counts. Some clones are missing from TCRdb's copy, which holds only in-frame ones; the method was immunoSEQ multiplex PCR. V, J and clone size reflect that table, while D and trimming were determined from the DNA. This table holds approximately 350,000 clones, around 89% found once.

The V and J genes are TRBV28 and TRBJ2-3; the match to TRBD1 covers 8 bases. The sequence was obtained from a man aged 18 to 29 who had recovered from COVID-19. The sample consisted of PBMCs or T cells enriched from blood (not recorded which). CDR3 amino acids: CASAPDGTGFTDTQYF. CDR3 coding DNA: TGTGCCAGCGCCCCCGACGGGACAGGCTTTACAGATACGCAGTATTTT. Together with reference TRBV28 and TRBJ2-3, the CDR3 gives the full variable domain: DVKVTQSSRYLVKRTGEKVFLECVQDMDHENMFWYRQDPGLGLRLIYFSYDVKMKEKGDIPEGYSVSREKKERFSLILESASTNQTSMYLCASAPDGTGFTDTQYFGPGTRLTVL.